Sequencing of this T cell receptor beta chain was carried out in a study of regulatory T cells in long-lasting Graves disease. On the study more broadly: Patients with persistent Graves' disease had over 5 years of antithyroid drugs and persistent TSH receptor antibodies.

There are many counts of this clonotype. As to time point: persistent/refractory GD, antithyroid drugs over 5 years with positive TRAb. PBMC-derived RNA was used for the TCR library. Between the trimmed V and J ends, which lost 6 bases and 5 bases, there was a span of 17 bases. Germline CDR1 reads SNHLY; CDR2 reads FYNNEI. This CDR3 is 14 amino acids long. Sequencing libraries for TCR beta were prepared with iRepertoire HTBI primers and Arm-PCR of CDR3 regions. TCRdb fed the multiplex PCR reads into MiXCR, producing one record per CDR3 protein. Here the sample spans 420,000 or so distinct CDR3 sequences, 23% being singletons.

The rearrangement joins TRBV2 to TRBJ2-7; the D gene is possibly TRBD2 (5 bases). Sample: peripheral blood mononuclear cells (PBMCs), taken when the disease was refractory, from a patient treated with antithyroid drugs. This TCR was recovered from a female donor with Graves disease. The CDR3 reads CASSRRQVLDEQYF. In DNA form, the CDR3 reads TGTGCCAGCAGCCGGAGGCAGGTTTTGGACGAGCAGTACTTC.